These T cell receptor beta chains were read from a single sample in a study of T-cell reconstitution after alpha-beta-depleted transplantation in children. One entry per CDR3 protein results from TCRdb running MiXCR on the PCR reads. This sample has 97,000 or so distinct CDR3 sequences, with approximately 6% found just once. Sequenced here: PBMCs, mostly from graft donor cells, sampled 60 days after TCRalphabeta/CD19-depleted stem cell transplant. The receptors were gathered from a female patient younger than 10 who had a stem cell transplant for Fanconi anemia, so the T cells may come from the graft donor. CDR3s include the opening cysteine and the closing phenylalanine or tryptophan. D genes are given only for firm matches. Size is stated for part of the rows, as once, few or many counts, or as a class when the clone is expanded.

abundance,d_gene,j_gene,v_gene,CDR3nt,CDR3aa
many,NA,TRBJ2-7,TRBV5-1,TGCGCCAGCAGTGTAGGGAGCATCCCCAGCTCCTACGAGCAGTACTTC,CASSVGSIPSSYEQYF
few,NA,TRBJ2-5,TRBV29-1,TGCAGCGTTGAAGTGGCGCCTCAAGAGACCCAGTACTTC,CSVEVAPQETQYF
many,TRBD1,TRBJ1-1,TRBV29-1,TGCAGCGGAAGTAGTACAGGGGTCACTGAAGCTTTCTTT,CSGSSTGVTEAFF
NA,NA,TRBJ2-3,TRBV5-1,TGCGCCAGCAGCTTCAGCGGGCATCGGACCACAGATACGCAGTATTTT,CASSFSGHRTTDTQYF
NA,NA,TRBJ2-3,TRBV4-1,TGCGCCAGCAGCCAAGATCTGGGGACTTTCTACACAGATACGCAGTATTTT,CASSQDLGTFYTDTQYF
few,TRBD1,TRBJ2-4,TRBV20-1,TGCAGTGCTACCAACCCGGACAGGGACGTCAAAAACATTCAGTACTTC,CSATNPDRDVKNIQYF
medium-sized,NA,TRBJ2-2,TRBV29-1,TGCAGCGTTGGCAGGGAGACAACCGGGGAGCTGTTTTTT,CSVGRETTGELFF
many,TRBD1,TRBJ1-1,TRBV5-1,TGCGCCAGCAGCGTATCGACAGGGCTGAACACTGAAGCTTTCTTT,CASSVSTGLNTEAFF
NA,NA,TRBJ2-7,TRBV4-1,TGCGCCAGCAGCCAAGATCCGGGGGCAGGTCACCAGTACTTC,CASSQDPGAGHQYF
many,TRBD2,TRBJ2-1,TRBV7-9,TGTGCCAGCAGCCTAAGGCCGACTAGCGGGGTCAACAATGAGCAGTTCTTC,CASSLRPTSGVNNEQFF
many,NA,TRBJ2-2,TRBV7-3,TGTGCCAGCAGCTTATTAGGGGTAGCGGCCACCGGGGAGCTGTTTTTT,CASSLLGVAATGELFF
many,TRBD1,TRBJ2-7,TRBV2,TGTGCCAGCAGTGAAGCCCCAACAGGGGGGAACTCCTACGAGCAGTACTTC,CASSEAPTGGNSYEQYF
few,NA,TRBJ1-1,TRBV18,TGTGCCAGCTCACCACGTCCCGGGACAATGAACACTGAAGCTTTCTTT,CASSPRPGTMNTEAFF
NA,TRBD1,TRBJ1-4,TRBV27,TGTGCCAGCAGTTTATCGCAGGGGGCGACGGGTGAAAAACTGTTTTTT,CASSLSQGATGEKLFF
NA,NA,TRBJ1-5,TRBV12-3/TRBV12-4,TGTGCCAGCAGTTTACGTTTGGGGATTAGCAATCAGCCCCAGCATTTT,CASSLRLGISNQPQHF
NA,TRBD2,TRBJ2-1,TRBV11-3,TGTGCCAGCAGCTCCCGACTAGCGGGAGGGTCCGATGAGCAGTTCTTC,CASSSRLAGGSDEQFF
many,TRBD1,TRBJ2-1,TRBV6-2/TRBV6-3,TGTGCCAGCAGTATACTACTTCCGGACAGGGGGTGGTTGAAGCAGTTCTTC,CASSILLPDRGWLKQFF
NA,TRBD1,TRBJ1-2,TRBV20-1,TGCAGTGCTCAAGTTGTTACCGGGGCAGGGGGCTATGGCTACACCTTC,CSAQVVTGAGGYGYTF
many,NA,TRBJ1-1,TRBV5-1,TGCGCCACCCGACCCCAGGTCGGGCGCGGGGTGTGGACTGAAGCTTTCTTT,CATRPQVGRGVWTEAFF
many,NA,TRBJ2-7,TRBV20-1,TGCAGTGTATTTCGGGAGTTCTACGAGCAGTACTTC,CSVFREFYEQYF
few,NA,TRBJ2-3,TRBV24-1,TGTGCCACCAGTGATTATGGGGGAACAGATACGCAGTATTTT,CATSDYGGTDTQYF
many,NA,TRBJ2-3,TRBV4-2,TGTGCCAGCAGCCCCCTTAAGGGGACCAGGGCAGCAGATACGCAGTATTTT,CASSPLKGTRAADTQYF
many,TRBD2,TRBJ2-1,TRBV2,TGTGCCAGCAGTGAAGAAGTACTAGCGGGAGGGGGCGATGAGCAGTTCTTC,CASSEEVLAGGGDEQFF
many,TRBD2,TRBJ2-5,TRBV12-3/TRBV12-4,TGTGCCAGCAGTCCCGGACTAGCGGGGGGTTCTGAGACCCAGTACTTC,CASSPGLAGGSETQYF
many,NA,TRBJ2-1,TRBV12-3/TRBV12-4,TGTGCCAGCAGTTATCGTCCCAATGAGCAGTTCTTC,CASSYRPNEQFF
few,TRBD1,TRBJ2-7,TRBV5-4,TGTGCCAGCACCGGGACAGGGAACGAGCAGTACTTC,CASTGTGNEQYF
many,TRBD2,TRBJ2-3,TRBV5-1,TGCGCCAGCAGCTTGGCTGCGGGAGCTAGCACAGATACGCAGTATTTT,CASSLAAGASTDTQYF
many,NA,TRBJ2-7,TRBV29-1,TGCAGCGTTGAAAGGAGGAGGGAATGGGGCTACGAGCAGTACTTC,CSVERRREWGYEQYF
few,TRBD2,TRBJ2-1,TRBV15,TGTGCCACCAGCAGAGTCGGCGGGAGGAATGAGCAGTTCTTC,CATSRVGGRNEQFF
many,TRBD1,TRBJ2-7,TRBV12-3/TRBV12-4,TGTGCCAGTGGGGGGACAGGGAGGTACGAGCAGTACTTC,CASGGTGRYEQYF
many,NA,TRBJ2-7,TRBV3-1,TGTGCCAGCAGCCAACTGGTGCCCTACGAGCAGTACTTC,CASSQLVPYEQYF
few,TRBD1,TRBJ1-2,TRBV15,TGTGCCACCAGCAGAGATGTCGCCAGGGGGCTAAATGGCTACACCTTC,CATSRDVARGLNGYTF
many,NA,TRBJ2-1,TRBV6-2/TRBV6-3,TGTGCCTCCTCCCCGGAGGACCCATCCTACAATGAGCAGTTCTTC,CASSPEDPSYNEQFF
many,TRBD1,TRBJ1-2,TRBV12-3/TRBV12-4,TGTGCCAGCAGTACTCACAGGGGATCCCACTATGGCTACACCTTC,CASSTHRGSHYGYTF
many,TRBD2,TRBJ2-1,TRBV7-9,TGTGCCAGCAGCTTATTACGTCTAGCGGCCTACAATGAGCAGTTCTTC,CASSLLRLAAYNEQFF
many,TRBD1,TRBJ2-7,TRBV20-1,TGCAGTGCTAGTACGGGGACAGGGGACTACGAGCAGTACTTC,CSASTGTGDYEQYF
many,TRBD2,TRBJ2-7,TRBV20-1,TGCAGTGCTAGACTAGGACTAGCGGGAGCCGAGCAGTACTTC,CSARLGLAGAEQYF
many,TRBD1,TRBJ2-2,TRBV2,TGTGCCAGCAGAAGGGGGCAAGGCACCGGGGAGCTGTTTTTT,CASRRGQGTGELFF
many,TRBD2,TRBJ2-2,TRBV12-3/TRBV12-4,TGTGCCAGCAGTTATACGGGGACTACCCTTGTCGGGGAGCTGTTTTTT,CASSYTGTTLVGELFF
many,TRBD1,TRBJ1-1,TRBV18,TGTGCCAGCTCACCAAGGACAGGGTACCAGAACACTGAAGCTTTCTTT,CASSPRTGYQNTEAFF
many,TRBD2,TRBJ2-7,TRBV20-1,TGCAGTGCTAGCTCTGGGACTAGCGGGTCCCCATCAGAGCAGTACTTC,CSASSGTSGSPSEQYF
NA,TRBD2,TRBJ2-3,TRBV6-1,TGTGCCAGCAGTAAGGAACCCGGACTAGCGGGGGGGACAGATACGCAGTATTTT,CASSKEPGLAGGTDTQYF
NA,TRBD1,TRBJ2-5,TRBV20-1,TGCAGTGCTAGCCAGACAGGGGGGGAGACCCAGTACTTC,CSASQTGGETQYF
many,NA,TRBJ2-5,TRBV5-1,TGCGCCAGCAGCTTCGGCCGGGGGACGGCCCCACAAGAGACCCAGTACTTC,CASSFGRGTAPQETQYF
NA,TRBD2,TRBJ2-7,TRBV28,TGTGCCAGCAGCGGCCAGCGGGGAACCTACGAGCAGTACTTC,CASSGQRGTYEQYF
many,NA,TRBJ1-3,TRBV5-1,TGCGCCAGCAGCTTGGGAGGGGGGACCAGCTCTGGAAACACCATATATTTT,CASSLGGGTSSGNTIYF
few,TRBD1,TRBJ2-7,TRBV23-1,TGCGCCAGCACGGGACAGGGCACCTCATCCTTCGCCTACGAGCAGTACTTC,CASTGQGTSSFAYEQYF
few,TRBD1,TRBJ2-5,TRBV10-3,TGTGCCATCAGTGACAGGGGGTCGTACCAAGAGACCCAGTACTTC,CAISDRGSYQETQYF
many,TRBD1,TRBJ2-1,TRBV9,TGTGCCAGCAGCGTAGTTGGGACAGGGGATGAGCAGTTCTTC,CASSVVGTGDEQFF
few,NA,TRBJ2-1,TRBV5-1,TGCGCCAGCAGCTTGGGGGTAAGGGGCAATGAGCAGTTCTTC,CASSLGVRGNEQFF
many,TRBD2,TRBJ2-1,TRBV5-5,TGTGCCAGCAGCACGAGGACTAGCTCCTACAATGAGCAGTTCTTC,CASSTRTSSYNEQFF
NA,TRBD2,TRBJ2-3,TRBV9,TGTGCCAGCAGCGTATGGACTAGCGGGAGAACGCAGTATTTT,CASSVWTSGRTQYF